This paragraph reports one T cell receptor beta chain. What it binds is not known. This sample was included in a study of T cell clonotyping in hematopoietic cell transplantation. Trimming took 2 bases from V and 6 from J, leaving 10 bases between them. Germline V lookup: CDR1 GTSNPN, CDR2 SVGIG (reference sequence). The CDR3 contains 12 residues. Study observations and caveats: After transplant, recipient diversity fell while pathologically expanded clonotypes grew through day 180. At the given depth, recipient repertoires were over 95% de novo clonotypes. Higher Inverse Simpson Index values in graft donor and pretransplant recipient predicted broader posttransplant TCR diversity.

Repertoires were generated with immunoSEQ multiplex PCR, while TCRdb's copy carries only in-frame clones and drops some. The repertoire holds about 7,000 clones, with around 35% as singletons. The sequence was collected from a female patient in her 60s who had an allogeneic stem cell transplant, so the T cells may come from the graft donor. Some clones in this sample may be carry-over from other donors' samples. The gene calls are TRBV30 and TRBJ1-2; weak D call: TRBD1 (5 bases). The sample was peripheral blood mononuclear cells, taken 30 days after allogeneic stem cell transplant. The CDR3 region is CAWSLAGNGYTF. For the CDR3, the DNA is TGTGCCTGGAGTTTGGCAGGGAATGGCTACACCTTC.